Listed here are 12 T cell receptor beta chains from one sample, sequenced in a study of T cells in Graves' hyperthyroidism and ophthalmopathy. Amplification of TCR beta CDR3 regions used RNA as the template. A set of HTBI primers served as the primers for a first-round RT-PCR of the TCR CDR3. TCRdb re-called the multiplex PCR reads through MiXCR, storing one row per CDR3 protein. The top ten clones hold about two fifths of a sample with approximately 300,000 distinct CDR3 sequences, around 20% of them seen once. The sequencing input was blood. Receptors were obtained from a man aged 45-65 years with Graves' ophthalmopathy.

At least ten counts were recorded for this clonotype. The V and J genes are TRBV5-8 and TRBJ1-5; perhaps TRBD1 as D (5 bases). CDR1 and CDR2 (germline): SGHTS, YDEGEE. The CDR3 spans 14 residues. V gave up 4 bases and J gave up 2 bases, with 10 bases separating them. The DNA of the CDR3 is TGTGCCAGCAGCGGTCTGGGGGGCAATCAGCCCCAGCATTTT. It translates to CASSGLGGNQPQHF.

The J gene is TRBJ2-1, the V gene TRBV20-1; weak D call: TRBD1 (5 bases). Germline-derived CDR1 and CDR2 are DFQATT and SNEGSKA (reference sequence). The germline V and J ends were trimmed by 0 bases and 0 bases, with 9 bases remaining between them. CDR3 length: 15 residues. For the CDR3, the DNA is TGCAGTGCTAGAGAGGGGCCGAGCTCCTACAATGAGCAGTTCTTC. It yields the protein CSAREGPSSYNEQFF.

This clonotype showed up many times. The gene calls are TRBV3-1 and TRBJ1-1; D uncertain. The V gene lost 2 bases and the J gene lost 1 base, with 2 bases spanning the gap. The germline V gene encodes CDR1 LGHDT and CDR2 YNNKEL (reference sequence). CDR3 length: 12 amino acids. DNA of the CDR3: TGTGCCAGCAGCCAAACGAACACTGAAGCTTTCTTT. Its translation: CASSQTNTEAFF.

V and J are TRBV28 and TRBJ2-7, with 12 bases that match TRBD1. Trimming took 6 bases from V and 2 from J; bases not matched to a gene: 8. Germline CDR1 and CDR2: MDHEN and SYDVKM. The CDR3 is made up of 16 amino acids. The CDR3 region is CASRHRDRGPPYEQYF. CDR3 DNA sequence: TGTGCCAGCAGACACCGGGACAGGGGGCCTCCCTACGAGCAGTACTTC. The whole variable domain, filled in from reference TRBV28 and TRBJ2-7, reads DVKVTQSSRYLVKRTGEKVFLECVQDMDHENMFWYRQDPGLGLRLIYFSYDVKMKEKGDIPEGYSVSREKKERFSLILESASTNQTSMYLCASRHRDRGPPYEQYFGPGTRLTVT.

Only a few counts were recorded for this clonotype. This chain joins TRBV20-1 and TRBJ1-2, with D maybe TRBD1 (5 bases). Trimming left V 5 bases short and J 8 bases short, with 12 bases between. CDR1 is DFQATT, CDR2 SNEGSKA, per germline (reference sequence). This CDR3 contains 11 residues. The CDR3 here is CSASIRGGYTF. The CDR3 region has the DNA TGCAGTGCTTCGATTAGGGGCGGCTACACCTTC.

This chain links TRBV28 with TRBJ1-1; TRBD1 matches at 7 bases. Germline CDR1 reads MDHEN; CDR2 reads SYDVKM. The V gene end was trimmed by 2 bases and the J gene end by 13 bases; junction bases not matched to a gene: 16. This CDR3 spans 15 amino acids. The CDR3, as DNA: TGTGCCAGCAGTTTAGGCCCTACAGGGGCCGCGTGGGATTTCTTT. It is translated as CASSLGPTGAAWDFF.

This clonotype showed up many times. The chain has TRBV10-3 and TRBJ2-7; TRBD2 aligns across 7 bases. J was trimmed by 0 bases and V by 6 bases; bases with no gene match: 8. The CDR3 has 15 amino acids. Germline CDR1 ENHRY, CDR2 SYGVKD. The DNA for the CDR3 is TGTGCCATCAGCCTTGGGAGCGGGGTCTCCTACGAGCAGTACTTC. The encoded protein is CAISLGSGVSYEQYF.

This chain joins TRBV18 and TRBJ1-4; a weak D match, TRBD1 (6 bases). CDR1 KGHSH and CDR2 LQKENI come from the germline V gene. V shed 4 bases and J shed 4 bases, with 10 bases lying between them. There are 14 residues in the CDR3. CDR3 sequence: CASSLRDINEKLFF. The CDR3 DNA reads as TGTGCCAGCTCACTTAGGGACATTAATGAAAAACTGTTTTTT.

The chain is built from TRBV6-1 and TRBJ1-1; D is possibly TRBD1 (5 bases). The V and J ends lost 5 bases and 6 bases respectively, with 16 bases between them. CDR1 MNHNS and CDR2 SASEGT come from the germline V gene. The CDR3 contains 14 residues. The CDR3 nucleotides are TGTGCCAGCAGTCAACGTTCCCAGGGCGCTGAAGCTTTCTTT. Residues: CASSQRSQGAEAFF.

This clonotype was observed a handful of times. The chain has TRBV5-1 and TRBJ2-5, with 7 nucleotides matching TRBD1. The V gene end was trimmed by 0 bases and the J gene end by 6 bases; junction bases not matched to a gene: 5. There are 14 residues in the CDR3. Germline CDR1 reads SGHRS; CDR2 reads YFSETQ. The CDR3 here is CASSLEAGGQTQYF. CDR3 DNA sequence: TGCGCCAGCAGCTTGGAGGCAGGGGGTCAGACCCAGTACTTC.

The chain combines TRBV28 with TRBJ2-5; 10 bases fit TRBD2. V shed 5 bases, J shed 4 bases, and the junction held 7 bases outside the gene matches. The CDR3 runs to 15 residues. The germline gives CDR1 MDHEN, CDR2 SYDVKM. CDR3 in DNA: TGTGCCAGCAGTGATACACTAGCGGGACTAGAGACCCAGTACTTC. Encoded protein: CASSDTLAGLETQYF.

This clonotype was counted between two and nine times. V usage is TRBV9 and J usage is TRBJ2-6; unclear D gene. V was shortened by 4 bases and J by 0 bases, with 8 bases between the two germline ends. Per the germline V gene, CDR1 is SGDLS and CDR2 is YYNGEE. This CDR3 spans 15 amino acids. The CDR3 bases are TGTGCCAGCAGCCCCATCAACTCTGGGGCCAACGTCCTGACTTTC. This encodes CASSPINSGANVLTF.